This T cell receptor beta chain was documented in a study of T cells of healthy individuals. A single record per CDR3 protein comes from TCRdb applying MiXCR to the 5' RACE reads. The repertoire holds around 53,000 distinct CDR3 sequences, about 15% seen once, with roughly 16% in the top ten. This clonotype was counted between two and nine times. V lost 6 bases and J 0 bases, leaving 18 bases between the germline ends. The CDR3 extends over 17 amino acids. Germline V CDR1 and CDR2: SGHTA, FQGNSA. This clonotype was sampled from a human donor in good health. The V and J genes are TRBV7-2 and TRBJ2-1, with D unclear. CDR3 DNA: TGTGCCAGCAGGGAAACCGGCTCTTCGAGCTCCTACAATGAGCAGTTCTTC. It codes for CASRETGSSSSYNEQFF.